A single TCR beta chain is shown here with its context. The antigen is not known. The CDR3 totals 17 residues. Germline CDR1 and CDR2: LGHNA and YNFKEQ. The V end was cut by 1 base, the J end by 0 bases, with 12 bases between. This specimen belongs to a study of T cells in Graves' hyperthyroidism and ophthalmopathy. Hyperthyroidism patients were newly diagnosed, had disease duration under 2 months, and were aged 18 to 65 years. Criteria for exclusion of patients were uncontrolled infection, other autoimmune disease, pregnancy or lactation. PBMCs stemmed from around 10 ml fresh peripheral blood. TCR beta CDR3 regions were amplified from RNA. First-round RT-PCR targeting the TCR CDR3 was performed with the HTBI primer set. Each CDR3 protein is one row after TCRdb ran MiXCR on the multiplex PCR reads. This sample has some 360,000 distinct CDR3 sequences, with over 11% found just once. Study-level findings and limits: Most expanded thyroid clonotypes above 0.001 recurred in blood.

The chain is built from TRBV4-2 and TRBJ1-4; the D is unclear. Sequencing used blood. The clonotype originates from a woman in her sixties or seventies with Graves' hyperthyroidism. CDR3 loop: CASSQGEILATNEKLFF. The CDR3 DNA follows: TGTGCCAGCAGCCAAGGGGAAATTCTCGCAACTAATGAAAAACTGTTTTTT.